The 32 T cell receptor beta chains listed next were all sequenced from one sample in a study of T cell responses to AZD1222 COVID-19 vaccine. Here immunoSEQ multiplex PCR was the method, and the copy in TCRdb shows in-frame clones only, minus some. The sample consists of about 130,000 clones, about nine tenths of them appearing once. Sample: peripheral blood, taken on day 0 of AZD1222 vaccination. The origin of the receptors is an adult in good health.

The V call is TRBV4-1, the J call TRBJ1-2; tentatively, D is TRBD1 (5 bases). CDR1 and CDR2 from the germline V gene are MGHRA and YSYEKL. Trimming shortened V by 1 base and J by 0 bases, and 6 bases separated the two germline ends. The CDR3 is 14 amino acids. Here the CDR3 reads CASSQGQPNYGYTF. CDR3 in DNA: TGCGCCAGCAGCCAAGGACAGCCTAACTATGGCTACACCTTC.

The CDR3 loop reads CASSVSPLSYGYTF. The CDR3 bases are TGTGCCAGCAGCGTCTCTCCACTAAGCTATGGCTACACCTTC. The rearrangement links TRBV9 to TRBJ1-2; D gene uncertain. CDR3 length: 14 residues. V shed 2 bases and J shed 4 bases, with 12 bases lying between them. Germline V gives CDR1 SGDLS, CDR2 YYNGEE.

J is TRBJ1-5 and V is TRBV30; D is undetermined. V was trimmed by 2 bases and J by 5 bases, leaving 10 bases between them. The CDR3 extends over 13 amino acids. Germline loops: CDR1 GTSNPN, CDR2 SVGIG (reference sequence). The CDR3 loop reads CAWSWSEYQPQHF. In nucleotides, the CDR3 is TGTGCCTGGAGTTGGAGCGAATATCAGCCCCAGCATTTT.

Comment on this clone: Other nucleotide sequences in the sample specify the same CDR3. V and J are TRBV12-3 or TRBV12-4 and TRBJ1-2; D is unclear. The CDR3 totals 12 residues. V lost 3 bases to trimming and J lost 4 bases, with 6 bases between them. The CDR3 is CASSLLGYGYTF. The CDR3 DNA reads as TGTGCCAGCAGTTTGCTGGGCTATGGCTACACCTTC.

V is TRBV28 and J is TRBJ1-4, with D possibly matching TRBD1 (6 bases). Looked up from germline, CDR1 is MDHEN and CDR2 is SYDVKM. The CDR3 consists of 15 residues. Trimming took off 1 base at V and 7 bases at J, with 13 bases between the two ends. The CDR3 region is CASSLLRGLSEKLFF. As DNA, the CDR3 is TGTGCCAGCAGTTTATTGCGGGGGCTAAGTGAAAAACTGTTTTTT.

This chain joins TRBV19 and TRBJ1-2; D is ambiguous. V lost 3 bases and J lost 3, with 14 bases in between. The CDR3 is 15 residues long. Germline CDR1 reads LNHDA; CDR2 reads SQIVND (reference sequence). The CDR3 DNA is TGTGCCAGTAGTATGCTTGGAGAAGTGCACTATGGCTACACCTTC. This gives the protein CASSMLGEVHYGYTF.

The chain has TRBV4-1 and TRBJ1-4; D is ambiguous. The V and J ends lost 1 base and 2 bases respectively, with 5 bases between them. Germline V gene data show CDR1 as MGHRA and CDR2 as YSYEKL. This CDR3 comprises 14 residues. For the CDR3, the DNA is TGCGCCAGCAGCCAAGTGCGGACTAATGAAAAACTGTTTTTT. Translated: CASSQVRTNEKLFF.

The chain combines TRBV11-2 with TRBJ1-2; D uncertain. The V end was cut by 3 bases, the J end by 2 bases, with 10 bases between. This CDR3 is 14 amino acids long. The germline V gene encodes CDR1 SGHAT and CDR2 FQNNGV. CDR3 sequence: CASSFGPWNYGYTF. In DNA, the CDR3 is TGTGCCAGCAGCTTCGGACCGTGGAACTATGGCTACACCTTC.

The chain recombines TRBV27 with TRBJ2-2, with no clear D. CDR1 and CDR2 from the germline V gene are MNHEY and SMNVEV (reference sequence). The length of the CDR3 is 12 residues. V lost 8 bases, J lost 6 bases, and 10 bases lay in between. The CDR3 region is CASGLPAGELFF. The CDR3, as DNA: TGTGCCAGCGGGCTCCCGGCCGGGGAGCTGTTTTTT.

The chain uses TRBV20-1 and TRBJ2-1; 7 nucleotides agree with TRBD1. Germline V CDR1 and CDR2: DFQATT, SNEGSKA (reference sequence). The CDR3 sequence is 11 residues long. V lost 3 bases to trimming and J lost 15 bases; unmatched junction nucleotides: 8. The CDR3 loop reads CSARDRPKLFF. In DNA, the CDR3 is TGCAGTGCTAGGGACAGGCCGAAGTTGTTCTTC.

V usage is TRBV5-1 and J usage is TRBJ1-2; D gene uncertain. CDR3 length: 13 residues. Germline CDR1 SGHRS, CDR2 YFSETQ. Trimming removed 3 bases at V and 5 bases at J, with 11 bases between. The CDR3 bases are TGCGCCAGCAGCTCTACCATGGCTTATGGCTACACCTTC. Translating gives CASSSTMAYGYTF.

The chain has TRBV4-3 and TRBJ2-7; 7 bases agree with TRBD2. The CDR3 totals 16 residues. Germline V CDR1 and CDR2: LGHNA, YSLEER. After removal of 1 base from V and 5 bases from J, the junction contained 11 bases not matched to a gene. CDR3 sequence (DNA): TGCGCCAGCAGCCAAGTGGGCGGGGGAGGAGTCCACGAGCAGTACTTC. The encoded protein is CASSQVGGGGVHEQYF.

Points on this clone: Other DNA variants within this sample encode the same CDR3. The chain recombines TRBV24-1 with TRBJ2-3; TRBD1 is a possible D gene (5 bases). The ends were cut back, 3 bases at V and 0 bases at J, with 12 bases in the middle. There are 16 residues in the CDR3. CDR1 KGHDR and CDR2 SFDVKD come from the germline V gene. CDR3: CATSDTTGSSTDTQYF. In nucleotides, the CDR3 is TGTGCCACCAGTGATACCACAGGTAGTAGCACAGATACGCAGTATTTT.

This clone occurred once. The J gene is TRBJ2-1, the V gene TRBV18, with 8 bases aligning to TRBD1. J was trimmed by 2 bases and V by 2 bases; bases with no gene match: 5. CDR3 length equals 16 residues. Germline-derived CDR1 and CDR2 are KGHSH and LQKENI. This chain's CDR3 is CASSPNSRGPYNEQFF. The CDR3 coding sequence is TGTGCCAGCTCACCAAACAGCAGGGGGCCCTACAATGAGCAGTTCTTC.

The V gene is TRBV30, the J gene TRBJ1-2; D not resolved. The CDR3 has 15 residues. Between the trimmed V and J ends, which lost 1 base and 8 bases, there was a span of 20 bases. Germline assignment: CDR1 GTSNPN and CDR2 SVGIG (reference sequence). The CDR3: CAWSDGPGRSVGYTF. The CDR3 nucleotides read TGTGCCTGGAGTGACGGGCCGGGAAGGTCGGTGGGCTACACCTTC.

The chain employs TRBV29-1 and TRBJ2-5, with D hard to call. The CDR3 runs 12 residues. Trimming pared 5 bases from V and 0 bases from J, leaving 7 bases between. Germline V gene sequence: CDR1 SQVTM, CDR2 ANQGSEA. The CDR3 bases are TGCAGCGTTCTCCGGGACCAAGAGACCCAGTACTTC. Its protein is CSVLRDQETQYF.

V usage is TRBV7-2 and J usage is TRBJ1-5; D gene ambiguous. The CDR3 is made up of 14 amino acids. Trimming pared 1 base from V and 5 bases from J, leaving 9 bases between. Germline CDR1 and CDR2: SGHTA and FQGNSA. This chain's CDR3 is CASSLGERHQPQHF. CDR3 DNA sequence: TGTGCCAGCAGCTTAGGCGAGCGCCATCAGCCCCAGCATTTT.

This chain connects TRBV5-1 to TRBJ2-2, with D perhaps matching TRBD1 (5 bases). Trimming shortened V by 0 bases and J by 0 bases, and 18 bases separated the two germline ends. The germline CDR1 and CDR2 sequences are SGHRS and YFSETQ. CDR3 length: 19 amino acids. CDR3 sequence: CASSLGGAAPYANTGELFF. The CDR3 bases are TGCGCCAGCAGCTTGGGTGGGGCAGCGCCCTACGCGAACACCGGGGAGCTGTTTTTT.

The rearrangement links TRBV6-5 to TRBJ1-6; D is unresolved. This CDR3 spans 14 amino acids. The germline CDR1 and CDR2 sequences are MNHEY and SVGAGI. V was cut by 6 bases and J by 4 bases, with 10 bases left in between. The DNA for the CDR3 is TGTGCCAGCAGCGCAGGACGGTATAATTCACCCCTCCACTTT. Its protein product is CASSAGRYNSPLHF.

In DNA, the CDR3 is TGTGCCAGTAGAAGGGACACTGAAGCTTTCTTT. Translating it yields CASRRDTEAFF. The chain combines TRBV19 with TRBJ1-1; D gene ambiguous. CDR1 is LNHDA, CDR2 SQIVND, per germline (reference sequence). The CDR3 is made up of 11 amino acids. V gave up 6 bases and J gave up 3 bases, with 5 bases separating them.

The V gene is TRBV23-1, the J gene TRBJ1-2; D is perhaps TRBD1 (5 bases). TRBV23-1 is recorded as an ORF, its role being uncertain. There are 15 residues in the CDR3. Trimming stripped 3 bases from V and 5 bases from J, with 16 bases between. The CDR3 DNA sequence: TGCGCCAGCAGTCACACCAGGGAGTTGAGATATGGCTACACCTTC. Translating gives CASSHTRELRYGYTF.

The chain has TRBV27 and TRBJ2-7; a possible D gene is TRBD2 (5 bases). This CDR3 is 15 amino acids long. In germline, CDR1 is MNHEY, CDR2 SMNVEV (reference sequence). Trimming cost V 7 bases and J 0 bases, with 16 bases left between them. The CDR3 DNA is TGTGCCAGCAAGAGAGGCAGCGCGGGCTCCTACGAGCAGTACTTC. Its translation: CASKRGSAGSYEQYF.

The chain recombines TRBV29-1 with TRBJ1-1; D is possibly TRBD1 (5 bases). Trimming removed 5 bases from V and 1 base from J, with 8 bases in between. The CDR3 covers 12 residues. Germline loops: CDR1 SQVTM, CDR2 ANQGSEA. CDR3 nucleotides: TGCAGCGTTCTAGGACAGAACACTGAAGCTTTCTTT. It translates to CSVLGQNTEAFF.

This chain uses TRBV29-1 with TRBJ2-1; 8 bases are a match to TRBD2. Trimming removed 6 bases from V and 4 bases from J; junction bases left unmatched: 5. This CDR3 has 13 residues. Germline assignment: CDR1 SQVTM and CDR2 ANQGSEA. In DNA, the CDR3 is TGCAGCGTGTGGGCGGGGGGTTACAATGAGCAGTTCTTC. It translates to CSVWAGGYNEQFF.

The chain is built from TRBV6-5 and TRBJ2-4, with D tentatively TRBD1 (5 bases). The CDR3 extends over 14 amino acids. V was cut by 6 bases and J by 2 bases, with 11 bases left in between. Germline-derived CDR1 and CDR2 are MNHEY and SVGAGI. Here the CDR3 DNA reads TGTGCCAGCAGCGCAGGGATAACCAAAAACATTCAGTACTTC. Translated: CASSAGITKNIQYF.

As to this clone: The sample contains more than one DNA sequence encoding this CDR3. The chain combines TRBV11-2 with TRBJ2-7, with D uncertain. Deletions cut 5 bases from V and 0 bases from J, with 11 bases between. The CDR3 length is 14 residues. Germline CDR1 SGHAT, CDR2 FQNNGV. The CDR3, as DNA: TGTGCCAGCAGCCTGGGCTTCAGCTCCTACGAGCAGTACTTC. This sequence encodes CASSLGFSSYEQYF.

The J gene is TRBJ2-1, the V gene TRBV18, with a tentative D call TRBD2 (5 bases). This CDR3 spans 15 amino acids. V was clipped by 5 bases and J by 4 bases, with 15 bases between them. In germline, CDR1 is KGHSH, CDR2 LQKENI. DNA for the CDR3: TGTGCCAGCTCATCTAGCCTCGGGGATTACAATGAGCAGTTCTTC. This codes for CASSSSLGDYNEQFF.

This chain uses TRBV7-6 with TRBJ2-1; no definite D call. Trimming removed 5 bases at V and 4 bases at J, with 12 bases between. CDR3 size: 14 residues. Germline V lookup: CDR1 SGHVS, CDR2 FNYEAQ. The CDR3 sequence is CASSPGAVYNEQFF. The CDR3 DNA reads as TGTGCCAGCAGCCCGGGTGCAGTGTACAATGAGCAGTTCTTC.

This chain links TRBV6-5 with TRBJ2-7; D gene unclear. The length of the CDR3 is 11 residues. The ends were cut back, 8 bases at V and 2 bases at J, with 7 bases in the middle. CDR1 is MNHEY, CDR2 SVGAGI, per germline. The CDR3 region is CASLLTYEQYF. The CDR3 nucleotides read TGTGCCAGCCTACTGACCTACGAGCAGTACTTC.

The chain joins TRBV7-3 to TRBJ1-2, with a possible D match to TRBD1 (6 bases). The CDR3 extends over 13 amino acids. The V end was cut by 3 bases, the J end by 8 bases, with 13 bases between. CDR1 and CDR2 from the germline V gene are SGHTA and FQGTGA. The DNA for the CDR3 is TGTGCCAGCAGCTTTACACAGGGAGAAGGCTACACCTTC. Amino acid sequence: CASSFTQGEGYTF.

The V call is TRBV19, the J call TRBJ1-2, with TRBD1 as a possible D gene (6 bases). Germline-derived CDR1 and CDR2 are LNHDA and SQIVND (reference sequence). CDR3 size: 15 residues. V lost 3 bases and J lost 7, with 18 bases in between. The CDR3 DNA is TGTGCCAGTAGTATTTCCCCTATACAGGGAGTTGGCTACACCTTC. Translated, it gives CASSISPIQGVGYTF.

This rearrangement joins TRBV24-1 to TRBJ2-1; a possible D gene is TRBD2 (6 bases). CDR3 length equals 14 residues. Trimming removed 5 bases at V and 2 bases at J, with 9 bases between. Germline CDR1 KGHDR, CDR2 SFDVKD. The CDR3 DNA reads TGTGCCACCAGTGGTCCGGGGGCCTACAATGAGCAGTTCTTC. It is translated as CATSGPGAYNEQFF.